This T cell receptor (beta chain) is from a study of T cells in Graves' hyperthyroidism and ophthalmopathy. This clonotype was counted ten times or more. Its cognate antigen is unknown. Amplification of TCR beta CDR3 regions used RNA as the template. In the first-round RT-PCR of the TCR CDR3, the HTBI primer set was used. One entry per CDR3 protein, called by TCRdb with MiXCR from the multiplex PCR reads. The repertoire consists of over 650,000 distinct CDR3 sequences, with 45% occurring once and the leading ten covering under 8.5%. Trimming took 3 bases from V and 5 from J; bases not matched to a gene: 10. This CDR3 has 15 amino acids. Per the germline V gene, CDR1 is SQVTM and CDR2 is ANQGSEA. Whole-study findings and limits: Patients with ophthalmopathy were separated from those with stable hyperthyroidism by a 13 V-J model.

The V gene is TRBV29-1, the J gene TRBJ1-1, with TRBD1 matching 9 bases. The receptor comes from an adult man with Graves' disease, either hyperthyroidism or ophthalmopathy (not recorded which). Sequencing was done on a sample of peripheral blood or thyroid tissue (not recorded which). CDR3 sequence (DNA): TGCAGCGTTGATAACCCGACAGGGGGTGGAACTGAAGCTTTCTTT. Translating it yields CSVDNPTGGGTEAFF.